These T cell receptor beta chains were read from a single sample in a study of T cells in Graves' hyperthyroidism and ophthalmopathy. From the multiplex PCR reads, TCRdb called clonotypes with MiXCR, one entry per CDR3 protein. The repertoire holds around 250,000 distinct CDR3 sequences, with about 14% as singletons. Sequenced: blood. The receptors here all came from a woman between 35 and 50 years old with Graves' hyperthyroidism that later progressed to Graves' ophthalmopathy. Each CDR3 is given with its conserved first and last residue. A D gene is named only where the DNA matches it firmly. The listing skips clone size in some rows; elsewhere it reads once, few, many or a size class.

j_call d_call clone_size v_call cdr3_aa cdr3_nt
TRBJ2-5 TRBD2 NA TRBV20-1 CSARDTGWAGGPETQYF TGCAGTGCTAGAGATACGGGATGGGCGGGAGGGCCAGAGACCCAGTACTTC
TRBJ2-7 NA many TRBV14 CASSQDGPRNYEQYF TGTGCCAGCAGCCAAGACGGACCGAGGAACTACGAGCAGTACTTC
TRBJ2-3 NA many TRBV3-1 CASSQDRSSDPTDTQYF TGTGCCAGCAGCCAAGATAGGTCTAGCGATCCCACAGATACGCAGTATTTT
TRBJ2-7 NA many TRBV28 CASSFPGTLEQYF TGTGCCAGCAGTTTTCCCGGGACATTGGAGCAGTACTTC
TRBJ2-5 NA many TRBV28 CASRGGSSREAQYF TGTGCCAGCAGAGGCGGGTCCTCAAGAGAGGCCCAGTACTTC
TRBJ2-5 NA many TRBV3-1 CASSQGQFQETQYF TGTGCCAGCAGCCAAGGGCAATTCCAAGAGACCCAGTACTTC
TRBJ2-1 TRBD2 NA TRBV11-2 CASSFSGSRNEQFF TGTGCCAGCAGCTTTAGCGGGAGCAGGAATGAGCAGTTCTTC
TRBJ2-3 NA NA TRBV5-1 CASSPEHKSVDTQYF TGCGCCAGCAGCCCCGAGCACAAGAGTGTGGATACGCAGTATTTT
TRBJ1-1 NA many TRBV28 CASNPERGGRSSTEAFF TGTGCCAGCAACCCAGAACGTGGGGGTCGATCATCGACTGAAGCTTTCTTT
TRBJ2-5 NA many TRBV18 CASSPWEETQYF TGTGCCAGCTCACCGTGGGAAGAGACCCAGTACTTC
TRBJ2-7 TRBD1 NA TRBV6-1 CASWTGHSYEKYF TGTGCCAGCTGGACAGGGCACTCCTACGAGAAGTACTTC
TRBJ2-2 NA many TRBV11-1 CASSLHNTGELFF TGTGCCAGCAGCCTGCACAACACCGGGGAGCTGTTTTTT
TRBJ2-3 TRBD2 NA TRBV2 CASSEGTSGSPDTQYF TGTGCCAGCTCAGAAGGGACTAGCGGGAGCCCAGATACGCAGTATTTT
TRBJ2-1 TRBD1 many TRBV27 CASSLGQGAEQFF TGTGCCAGCAGTTTAGGACAGGGTGCTGAGCAGTTCTTC
TRBJ2-1 TRBD2 many TRBV9 CASSVAVSSGRAEQFF TGTGCCAGCAGCGTAGCTGTCTCTAGCGGGAGGGCCGAGCAGTTCTTC
TRBJ1-4 NA many TRBV12-3/TRBV12-4 CASSSSGISGEKLFF TGTGCCAGCAGTTCCTCCGGGATCTCGGGGGAAAAACTGTTTTTT
TRBJ2-1 NA NA TRBV9 CASGLGVNEQFF TGTGCCAGCGGGCTGGGGGTTAATGAGCAGTTCTTC
TRBJ1-3 NA many TRBV28 CASRTQGGNTIYF TGTGCCAGCAGAACTCAGGGGGGAAACACCATATATTTT
TRBJ2-5 TRBD2 many TRBV7-7 CASSLSLAGVTETQYF TGTGCTAGCAGCTTATCACTAGCGGGAGTCACAGAGACCCAGTACTTC
TRBJ2-5 TRBD2 many TRBV30 CAWGSGKGETQYF TGTGCCTGGGGTAGCGGGAAAGGAGAGACCCAGTACTTC
TRBJ2-5 NA NA TRBV9 CASSLSLSGTDKETQYF TGTGCCAGCAGCCTCTCCCTTTCCGGGACGGACAAAGAGACCCAGTACTTC
TRBJ2-7 TRBD2 NA TRBV20-1 CSGGLAGLIRYEQYF TGCAGTGGGGGCCTAGCGGGCCTAATCCGATACGAGCAGTACTTC
TRBJ2-3 NA many TRBV6-1 CAGAGTYTDTQYF TGTGCCGGTGCGGGGACTTACACAGATACGCAGTATTTT